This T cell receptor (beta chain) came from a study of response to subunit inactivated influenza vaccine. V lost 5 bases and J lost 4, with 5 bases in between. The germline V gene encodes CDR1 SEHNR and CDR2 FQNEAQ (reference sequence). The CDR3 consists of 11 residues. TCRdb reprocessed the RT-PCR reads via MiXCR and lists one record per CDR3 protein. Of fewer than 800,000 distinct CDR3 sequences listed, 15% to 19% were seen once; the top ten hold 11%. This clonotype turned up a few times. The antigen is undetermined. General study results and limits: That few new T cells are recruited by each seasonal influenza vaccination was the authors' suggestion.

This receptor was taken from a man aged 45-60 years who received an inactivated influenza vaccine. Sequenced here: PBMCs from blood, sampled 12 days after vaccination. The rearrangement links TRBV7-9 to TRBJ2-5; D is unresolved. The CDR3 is CASSMSETQYF. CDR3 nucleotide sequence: TGTGCCAGCAGCATGTCAGAGACCCAGTACTTC. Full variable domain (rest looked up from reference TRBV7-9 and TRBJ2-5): DTGVSQNPRHKITKRGQNVTFRCDPISEHNRLYWYRQTLGQGPEFLTYFQNEAQLEKSRLLSDRFSAERPKGSFSTLEIQRTEQGDSAMYLCASSMSETQYFGPGTRLLVL.